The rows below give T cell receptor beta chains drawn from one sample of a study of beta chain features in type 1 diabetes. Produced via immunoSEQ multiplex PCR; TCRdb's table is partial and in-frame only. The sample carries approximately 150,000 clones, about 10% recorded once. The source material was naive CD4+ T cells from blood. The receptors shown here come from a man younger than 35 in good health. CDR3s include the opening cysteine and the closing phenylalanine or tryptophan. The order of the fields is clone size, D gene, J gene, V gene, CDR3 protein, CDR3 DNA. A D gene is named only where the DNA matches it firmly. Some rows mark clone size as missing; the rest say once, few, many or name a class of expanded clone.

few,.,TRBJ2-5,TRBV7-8,CASSGNREETQYF,TGTGCCAGCAGCGGAAACAGGGAAGAGACCCAGTACTTC
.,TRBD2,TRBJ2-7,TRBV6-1,CASSVSLAGLYEQYF,TGTGCCAGCAGTGTCTCGCTAGCGGGGCTATACGAGCAGTACTTC
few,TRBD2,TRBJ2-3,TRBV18,CASSPTSGGPPPDTQYF,TGTGCCAGCTCACCCACGTCGGGGGGGCCCCCGCCAGATACGCAGTATTTT
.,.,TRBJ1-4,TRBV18,CASSRGTLGNEKLFF,TGTGCCAGCTCCCGAGGGACTTTGGGAAATGAAAAACTGTTTTTT
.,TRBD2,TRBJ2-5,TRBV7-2,CASSFRLAGETQYF,TGTGCCAGCAGCTTTCGACTAGCGGGGGAGACCCAGTACTTC
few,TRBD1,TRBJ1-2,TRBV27,CASSSGQGMDYGYTF,TGTGCCAGCAGTTCGGGACAGGGTATGGACTATGGCTACACCTTC
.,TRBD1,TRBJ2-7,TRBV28,CASRDRVGYEQYF,TGTGCCAGCAGGGACAGGGTCGGGTACGAGCAGTACTTC
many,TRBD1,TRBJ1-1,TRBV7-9,CASSTKQGTEAFF,TGTGCCAGCAGCACCAAACAGGGGACTGAAGCTTTCTTT
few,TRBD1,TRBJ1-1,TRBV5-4,CASSQGQGGTEAFF,TGTGCCAGCAGCCAAGGACAGGGAGGAACTGAAGCTTTCTTT
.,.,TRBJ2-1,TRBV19,CASSIFPRQASYNEQFF,TGTGCCAGTAGTATTTTCCCCCGGCAGGCCTCCTACAATGAGCAGTTCTTC
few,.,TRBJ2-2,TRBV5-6,CASSLMGSSGELFF,TGTGCCAGCAGCTTGATGGGGAGTTCCGGGGAGCTGTTTTTT
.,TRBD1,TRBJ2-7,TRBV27,CASTLGGQGAYEQYF,TGTGCCAGCACCCTGGGGGGACAGGGGGCCTACGAGCAGTACTTC
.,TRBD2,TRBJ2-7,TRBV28,CASRVGGGSYEQYF,TGTGCCAGCAGGGTGGGGGGGGGCTCCTACGAGCAGTACTTC
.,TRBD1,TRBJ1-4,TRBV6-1,CASKDRVYEKLFF,TGTGCCAGCAAAGACAGGGTTTACGAAAAACTGTTTTTT
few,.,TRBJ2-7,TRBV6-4,CASSDQPRGAGEQYF,TGTGCCAGCAGTGACCAACCCCGGGGGGCAGGCGAGCAGTACTTC
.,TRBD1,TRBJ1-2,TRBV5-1,CASSPKRQGANDGYTF,TGCGCCAGCAGCCCCAAACGACAGGGGGCGAACGATGGCTACACCTTC
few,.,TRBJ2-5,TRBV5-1,CASSLTSSKRETQYF,TGCGCCAGCAGCTTGACTTCCTCTAAAAGAGAGACCCAGTACTTC
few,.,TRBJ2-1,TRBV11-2,CASSLDRLNEQFF,TGTGCCAGCAGCTTAGACAGGTTGAATGAGCAGTTCTTC
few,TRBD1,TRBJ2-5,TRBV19,CASSTGGKLVETQYF,TGTGCCAGTAGCACAGGGGGTAAGCTGGTTGAGACCCAGTACTTC
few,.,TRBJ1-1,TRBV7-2,CASSAGQLNTEAFF,TGTGCCAGCAGCGCCGGACAGTTGAACACTGAAGCTTTCTTT
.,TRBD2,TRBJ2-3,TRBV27,CASSLSGGGPDTQYF,TGTGCCAGCAGTTTGTCAGGCGGGGGGCCAGATACGCAGTATTTT
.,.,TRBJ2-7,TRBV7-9,CASSLPALYEQYF,TGTGCCAGCAGCTTACCTGCGCTGTACGAGCAGTACTTC
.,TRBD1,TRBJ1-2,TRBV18,CASSPGQGDSNYGYTF,TGTGCCAGCTCACCTGGACAGGGGGATTCTAACTATGGCTACACCTTC
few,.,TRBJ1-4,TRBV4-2,CASSPRTDGNEKLFF,TGTGCCAGCAGCCCTCGGACAGACGGGAATGAAAAACTGTTTTTT
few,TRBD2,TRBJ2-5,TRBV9,CASSVFTHSGGAETQYF,TGTGCCAGCAGCGTATTTACCCATAGCGGGGGGGCGGAGACCCAGTACTTC